This is a list of T cell receptor beta chains from one sample in a study of breast tumors, draining lymph nodes, adjacent tissues. From the multiplex PCR reads, TCRdb called clonotypes with MiXCR, one entry per CDR3 protein. The repertoire holds about 31,000 distinct CDR3 sequences, with approximately 63% as singletons. Material for sequencing was breast tumor tissue. The receptors here all came from a female donor with breast cancer. Some clones in this sample may be carry-over from other donors' samples. CDR3s leave out the opening cysteine and the closing phenylalanine or tryptophan.

>TRBV18|TRBJ2-5
ASSSYGDQETQY
>TRBV7-2|TRBJ2-3
ASSFQTSGALSTDTQY
>TRBV7-9|TRBJ1-2
ASSTSTGGWAYGYT
>TRBV7-9|TRBJ1-2
ASSPRGGGYT
>TRBV6-5|TRBJ1-6
ASSRVRNSPLH
>TRBV10-1|TRBJ2-1
ASSAGGNNEQF
>TRBV3-1|TRBJ2-6
AASLGANVLT
>TRBV20-1|TRBJ2-1
SARVQGGGLAGGQSYNEQF
>TRBV7-2|TRBJ2-7
ASSLPRTSGNEQY
>TRBV9|TRBJ2-3
ASSVGAADTQY
>TRBV20-1|TRBJ1-2
SATANYGYT